This record concerns one T cell receptor beta chain sequence. Authors' processing steps: Using reference gene primer amplification, nucleated cell counts were estimated. Only in-frame clones appear in the TCRdb table, and some are missing; sequencing was by immunoSEQ multiplex PCR. That table supplies the V and J calls and clone size; D and trimming were determined from the DNA. The data contain under 50,000 clones, more than 90% of them singletons. V gave up 6 bases and J gave up 0 bases; unmatched junction bases: 7. This CDR3 comprises 15 residues. CDR1 is SGHAT and CDR2 is FQNNGV in the germline V gene. The source of the sample is a study of blood T cell repertoires in COVID-19. Study information: There were acute and convalescent COVID-19 samples, and they came from the United States, Italy and Spain. Sample material is recorded as cDNA or gDNA derived from T cells, B-cell-depleted T cells, or PBMCs.

This chain links TRBV11-2 with TRBJ1-1, with 7 bases fitting TRBD1. The receptor was isolated from a man in his 70s with active COVID-19. Sequenced input: peripheral blood. CDR3 region: CASRSRGVMNTEAFF. The CDR3 nucleotides are TGTGCCAGCAGAAGCAGGGGGGTCATGAACACTGAAGCTTTCTTT.